These 29 T cell receptor beta chains were all obtained from the same sample, sequenced in a study of blood T cell repertoires in COVID-19. Sequencing was performed with immunoSEQ multiplex PCR; in TCRdb, only in-frame clones are kept and a portion is missing. Here the sample spans almost 400,000 clones, approximately 87% being singletons. Sequencing used PBMCs or T cells enriched from blood (not recorded which). These receptors were taken from a woman in her twenties or thirties with acute COVID-19.

The chain combines TRBV4-2 with TRBJ2-1; 8 bases are shared with TRBD2. The ends lost 2 bases at V and 4 bases at J; junction bases unmatched: 4. The germline V gene has CDR1 LGHNA and CDR2 YNFKEQ. The CDR3 loop spans 15 amino acids. Written as DNA, the CDR3 is TGTGCCAGCAGCCAAAAAGCGGGGGATTACAATGAGCAGTTCTTC. This encodes CASSQKAGDYNEQFF.

This clone was seen once. The DNA of the CDR3 is TGTGCCAGCCGGGGCTCCTATAATTCACCCCTCCACTTT. This encodes CASRGSYNSPLHF. The gene calls are TRBV2 and TRBJ1-6; D not resolved. In germline, CDR1 is SNHLY, CDR2 FYNNEI. V was shortened by 8 bases and J by 0 bases, with 5 bases between the two germline ends. The CDR3 is made up of 13 amino acids. The complete variable domain, with remaining parts taken from reference TRBV2 and TRBJ1-6, reads EPEVTQTPSHQVTQMGQEVILRCVPISNHLYFYWYRQILGQKVEFLVSFYNNEISEKSEIFDDQFSVERPDGSNFTLKIRSTKLEDSAMYFCASRGSYNSPLHFGNGTRLTVT.

This clone was counted once. The CDR3 region is CASSLLAPDTQYF. The DNA for the CDR3 is TGCGCCAGCAGCTTACTAGCCCCAGATACGCAGTATTTT. This chain joins TRBV5-1 and TRBJ2-3, with D tentatively TRBD2 (6 bases). Germline CDR1 is SGHRS and CDR2 is YFSETQ. The CDR3 extends over 13 amino acids. V lost 2 bases and J 4 bases, leaving 8 bases between the germline ends.

CDR3 residues: CASRALEKLFF. The CDR3 DNA sequence: TGTGCCAGCAGAGCTTTGGAAAAACTGTTTTTT. The rearrangement joins TRBV12-3 or TRBV12-4 to TRBJ1-4, with no clear D. V was clipped by 6 bases and J by 8 bases, with 7 bases between them. The CDR3 length is 11 residues.

This clone was recorded once. V usage is TRBV30 and J usage is TRBJ1-6; 10 positions agree with TRBD1. Germline V gene data show CDR1 as GTSNPN and CDR2 as SVGIG (reference sequence). V gave up 8 bases and J gave up 10 bases; unmatched junction bases: 5. The CDR3 totals 12 residues. This chain's CDR3 is CATGTGVSPLHF. The CDR3 coding sequence is TGTGCCACCGGGACAGGGGTATCACCCCTCCACTTT.

This chain uses TRBV3-1 (or the pseudogene TRBV3-2) with TRBJ2-3, with D possibly TRBD2 on 6 matching bases. The V gene's germline CDR1 is LGHDT and CDR2 YNNKEL (reference sequence). The CDR3 length is 15 residues. Trimming removed 5 bases at V and 4 bases at J, with 16 bases between. The CDR3 sequence is CASSFSLEGPDTQYF. In DNA form, the CDR3 reads TGTGCCAGCAGCTTTTCTTTGGAGGGCCCAGATACGCAGTATTTT.

This chain links TRBV5-5 with TRBJ2-2; no definite D call. Trimming removed 4 bases at V and 6 bases at J, with 16 bases between. The germline V gene has CDR1 SGHKS and CDR2 YYEKEE (reference sequence). CDR3 length equals 15 residues. The CDR3 loop reads CASSTYHLVAGELFF. The CDR3 coding sequence is TGTGCCAGCAGCACCTATCACCTGGTCGCCGGGGAGCTGTTTTTT.

This clone has only one observation. This chain joins TRBV6-6 and TRBJ2-7; D not certain. The CDR3 covers 14 residues. Germline CDR1 and CDR2: MNHNY and SVGAGI (reference sequence). V was trimmed by 2 bases and J by 7 bases, leaving 15 bases between them. CDR3: CASSYGVLGEEQYF. CDR3 bases: TGTGCCAGCAGTTACGGAGTTTTAGGAGAGGAGCAGTACTTC.

The chain recombines TRBV7-2 with TRBJ2-3, with 7 positions matching TRBD2. Per the germline V gene, CDR1 is SGHTA and CDR2 is FQGNSA. With 1 base clipped from V and 2 bases from J, the junction kept 3 bases outside the gene matches. The CDR3 runs 15 residues. The chain's CDR3 is CASSLVAGVTDTQYF. The CDR3 DNA reads TGTGCCAGCAGCTTAGTGGCGGGGGTCACAGATACGCAGTATTTT.

As regards this clone: At the DNA level, this CDR3 is encoded by other sequences in the same sample as well. The chain combines TRBV9 with TRBJ2-5; tentatively, D is TRBD1 (5 bases). Trimming shortened V by 0 bases and J by 5 bases, and 11 bases separated the two germline ends. CDR1 and CDR2 (germline): SGDLS, YYNGEE. This CDR3 is 14 amino acids long. The CDR3 protein is CASSVGAGQETQYF. The CDR3 bases are TGTGCCAGCAGCGTAGGGGCAGGGCAGGAGACCCAGTACTTC. The entire variable domain, with the rest obtained from reference TRBV9 and TRBJ2-5, is as follows: DSGVTQTPKHLITATGQRVTLRCSPRSGDLSVYWYQQSLDQGLQFLIQYYNGEERAKGNILERFSAQQFPDLHSELNLSSLELGDSALYFCASSVGAGQETQYFGPGTRLLVL.

This chain joins TRBV14 and TRBJ2-1, with a weak D call TRBD2 (6 bases). Germline lookup yields CDR1 SGHDN and CDR2 FVKESK. Trimming pared 1 base from V and 7 bases from J, leaving 17 bases between. This CDR3 comprises 16 residues. The DNA for the CDR3 is TGTGCCAGCAGCCAAGTTTTGGGACTGGGAATTAATGAGCAGTTCTTC. Translating gives CASSQVLGLGINEQFF.

The J gene is TRBJ1-2, the V gene TRBV11-2, with TRBD1 as a possible D gene (6 bases). CDR1 SGHAT and CDR2 FQNNGV come from the germline V gene. The CDR3 runs to 13 residues. Trimming pared 5 bases from V and 8 bases from J, leaving 15 bases between. CDR3 residues: CASSIQGAQGYTF. In DNA, the CDR3 is TGTGCCAGCAGCATACAGGGTGCACAAGGCTACACCTTC.

The chain couples TRBV28 to TRBJ2-1, with a possible D match to TRBD2 (7 bases). V lost 5 bases, J lost 5 bases, and 16 bases lay in between. The CDR3 covers 15 residues. Germline CDR1 MDHEN, CDR2 SYDVKM. The CDR3 spells CASSTPGGAHNEQFF. CDR3 nucleotides: TGTGCCAGCAGTACCCCGGGGGGCGCCCACAATGAGCAGTTCTTC.

The count of this clone is one. The chain carries TRBV6-2 or TRBV6-3 and TRBJ2-1; D is possibly TRBD2 (5 bases). CDR3 length equals 15 residues. CDR1 MNHEY and CDR2 SVGEGT come from the germline V gene. V gave up 6 bases and J gave up 2 bases, with 14 bases separating them. CDR3 sequence reads: CASSSTGITYNEQFF. The CDR3 DNA sequence: TGTGCCAGCAGCTCAACCGGGATAACCTACAATGAGCAGTTCTTC.

The V gene is TRBV19, the J gene TRBJ1-4; possible D gene TRBD1, 5 bases. CDR3 length equals 16 residues. CDR1 and CDR2 (germline): LNHDA, SQIVND (reference sequence). The V and J ends lost 6 bases and 7 bases respectively, with 21 bases between them. CDR3: CASSSSRRQGGEKLFF. CDR3 coding DNA: TGTGCCAGTAGCTCAAGTCGTCGGCAGGGAGGTGAAAAACTGTTTTTT.

This rearrangement joins TRBV9 to TRBJ1-6; D not resolved. CDR1 is SGDLS, CDR2 YYNGEE, per germline. The CDR3 consists of 16 residues. V was trimmed by 0 bases and J by 11 bases, leaving 18 bases between them. The CDR3 reads CASSVEEGLNYAPLHF. CDR3 DNA: TGTGCCAGCAGCGTAGAGGAAGGACTTAATTATGCACCCCTCCACTTT.

This chain connects TRBV5-1 to TRBJ2-1; a weak D match, TRBD2 (6 bases). V gave up 4 bases and J gave up 3 bases, with 14 bases separating them. The germline V gene has CDR1 SGHRS and CDR2 YFSETQ. There are 15 residues in the CDR3. Here the CDR3 DNA reads TGCGCCAGCAGCGGGGACCGAGCGGGCTACAATGAGCAGTTCTTC. Amino acids: CASSGDRAGYNEQFF.

This clone was picked up one time. The chain combines TRBV6-2 or TRBV6-3 with TRBJ1-1, with unresolved D. Deletions cut 3 bases from V and 4 bases from J, with 12 bases between. Germline V gives CDR1 MNHEY, CDR2 SVGEGT. The CDR3 is 14 amino acids. The CDR3 nucleotides are TGTGCCAGCAGTTATTTTGCAACAGTCACTGAAGCTTTCTTT. It codes for CASSYFATVTEAFF.

The J gene is TRBJ1-2, the V gene TRBV7-2, with D perhaps TRBD1 (5 bases). CDR1 and CDR2 (germline): SGHTA, FQGNSA. V gave up 3 bases and J gave up 6 bases, with 14 bases separating them. This CDR3 comprises 14 residues. The CDR3 loop is CASSLERGWDGYTF. The CDR3 DNA sequence: TGTGCCAGCAGCTTGGAAAGGGGCTGGGATGGCTACACCTTC.

The CDR3, as DNA: TGTGCCACCGCGTCAGGGCAAAGTGAGCAGTTCTTC. As protein: CATASGQSEQFF. V usage is TRBV24-1 and J usage is TRBJ2-1; perhaps TRBD1 as D (5 bases). This CDR3 is 12 amino acids long. The germline V gene has CDR1 KGHDR and CDR2 SFDVKD. The germline V and J ends were trimmed by 9 bases and 9 bases, with 14 bases remaining between them.

The chain recombines TRBV5-1 with TRBJ2-1; D may be TRBD1 (6 bases). CDR1 is SGHRS and CDR2 is YFSETQ in the germline V gene. The CDR3 is made up of 11 amino acids. Trimming removed 4 bases at V and 10 bases at J, with 9 bases between. For the CDR3, the DNA is TGCGCCAGCAGCCAAGGACAGGAGCAGTTCTTC. Residues: CASSQGQEQFF.

The chain has TRBV7-3 and TRBJ2-7, with 7 bases identical to TRBD2. The CDR3 extends over 13 amino acids. Trimming removed 4 bases from V and 4 bases from J; junction bases left unmatched: 4. In germline, CDR1 is SGHTA, CDR2 FQGTGA. CDR3 sequence: CASSSASGYEQYF. The CDR3 bases are TGTGCCAGCAGCTCCGCTAGCGGTTACGAGCAGTACTTC.

The chain is built from TRBV21-1 and TRBJ2-1; TRBD1, the table's D call, was not compared with the DNA. TRBV21-1 is recorded as a pseudogene. CDR3 length equals 13 residues. The CDR3 DNA is TGTGCCCTCGGACAGGGGGTCTTCAATGAGCAGTTCTTC. Translated: CALGQGVFNEQFF.

J is TRBJ1-1 and V is TRBV7-2; D gene uncertain. With 5 bases removed from V and 8 bases from J, the gap between germline ends came to 9 bases. Germline CDR1 is SGHTA and CDR2 is FQGNSA. The CDR3 sequence is 11 residues long. CDR3 bases: TGTGCCAGCAGCCTCTTCAGGGAAGCTTTCTTT. This encodes CASSLFREAFF.

The chain links TRBV28 to TRBJ1-2; D uncertain. CDR1 is MDHEN, CDR2 SYDVKM, per germline. This CDR3 is built from 13 residues. V dropped 3 bases and J dropped 4 bases, with 9 bases sitting between them. The CDR3 DNA sequence: TGTGCCAGCAGTTTGGGCCAGATCTATGGCTACACCTTC. Amino acid sequence: CASSLGQIYGYTF.

The V gene is TRBV3-1 (or the pseudogene TRBV3-2), the J gene TRBJ1-4, with 11 bases fitting TRBD1. Germline V gene sequence: CDR1 LGHDT, CDR2 YNNKEL (reference sequence). Germline trimming cut 3 bases from V and 7 bases from J; bases unmatched to any gene: 10. The CDR3 is made up of 17 amino acids. CDR3 sequence reads: CASSQVHRTGGFEKLFF. The CDR3 coding sequence is TGTGCCAGCAGCCAGGTCCACAGGACAGGGGGCTTTGAAAAACTGTTTTTT.

The CDR3 region is CASSPAGQGPYEQYF. The CDR3, as DNA: TGCGCCAGCAGCCCAGCGGGACAGGGACCCTACGAGCAGTACTTC. The chain uses TRBV4-1 and TRBJ2-7; 9 bases match TRBD1. This CDR3 has 15 amino acids. CDR1 and CDR2 (germline): MGHRA, YSYEKL. With 4 bases clipped from V and 2 bases from J, the junction kept 6 bases outside the gene matches.

This sequence joins TRBV2 and TRBJ1-6; maybe TRBD1 (5 bases). The length of the CDR3 is 18 residues. V was trimmed by 7 bases and J by 0 bases, leaving 19 bases between them. CDR1 is SNHLY, CDR2 FYNNEI, per germline. This CDR3 is CASTVGGAPSSYNSPLHF. CDR3 in DNA: TGTGCCAGCACGGTGGGGGGTGCCCCCAGCTCCTATAATTCACCCCTCCACTTT.

Here the CDR3 reads CASHRDQGNEQFF. CDR3 coding DNA: TGTGCCAGCCATCGAGACCAGGGGAATGAGCAGTTCTTC. The chain has TRBV2 and TRBJ2-1, with a tentative D call TRBD1 (6 bases). Germline CDR1 reads SNHLY; CDR2 reads FYNNEI. The CDR3 sequence is 13 residues long. V dropped 8 bases and J dropped 7 bases, with 15 bases sitting between them.